Each of the 18 T cell receptor beta chains below was sequenced from the same sample in a study of T cells expressing NK-cell markers. From the 5' RACE reads, TCRdb lists one entry per CDR3 protein and no DNA. This table holds 450,000 to 600,000 distinct CDR3 sequences. Sequenced: blood T cells: a sorted CD56 or NKG2C T cell subset, CD4+ or CD8+ T cells, or bulk PBMC T cells (not recorded which). The receptors derive from a man aged 18 to 35 in good health.

The chain joins TRBV4-3 to TRBJ2-1. CDR1 and CDR2 from the germline V gene are LGHNA and YSLEER. This CDR3 is built from 16 residues. This CDR3 reads CASSQERGGYYNEQFF.

The chain is built from TRBV20-1 and TRBJ2-1; the TRBD2 assignment by TCRdb is unverifiable without DNA. The CDR3 runs to 17 residues. Germline V CDR1 and CDR2: DFQATT, SNEGSKA (reference sequence). The CDR3 sequence: CSAYFLAGGPGGNEQFF.

This CDR3 is CASSGETGPGNQPQHF. This sequence joins TRBV7-9 and TRBJ1-5; TCRdb selects TRBD1, and the lack of DNA leaves this call unchecked. CDR3 length: 16 amino acids. CDR1 and CDR2 from the germline V gene are SEHNR and FQNEAQ (reference sequence).

V and J are TRBV6-5 and TRBJ1-4; with no DNA, the TCRdb D assignment of TRBD1 cannot be verified. The germline V gene has CDR1 MNHEY and CDR2 SVGAGI. This CDR3 is 14 amino acids long. CDR3 in amino acids: CASSLGETAEKLFF.

This chain uses TRBV20-1 with TRBJ1-5. The CDR3 is made up of 14 amino acids. The germline CDR1 and CDR2 sequences are DFQATT and SNEGSKA (reference sequence). CDR3 in amino acids: CSASREGFHQPQHF.

The V and J genes are TRBV20-1 and TRBJ2-3; the D call of TRBD1 rests on TCRdb alone, since no DNA is present to check it. Germline loops: CDR1 DFQATT, CDR2 SNEGSKA (reference sequence). The CDR3 totals 14 residues. The CDR3 loop is CSARVGGSTDTQYF.

The chain joins TRBV7-2 to TRBJ2-3; as DNA is missing, the TRBD2 call by TCRdb cannot be tested. The CDR3 spans 16 residues. Germline CDR1 is SGHTA and CDR2 is FQGNSA. The CDR3 sequence is CASSLGSPGTTDTQYF.

The chain links TRBV5-1 to TRBJ2-1; TCRdb selects TRBD2, and the lack of DNA leaves this call unchecked. The CDR3 runs 13 residues. Germline V gene data show CDR1 as SGHRS and CDR2 as YFSETQ. CDR3 region: CASGGLSRYEQFF.

CDR3 loop: CASSQDQSTANEKLFF. J is TRBJ1-4 and V is TRBV4-1. Germline loops: CDR1 MGHRA, CDR2 YSYEKL. This CDR3 has 16 amino acids.

The chain recombines TRBV12-3 or TRBV12-4 with TRBJ2-3; TCRdb returns TRBD1, unconfirmable since there is no DNA. The CDR3 has 15 amino acids. CDR3: CASSPLGEETDTQYF.

The chain combines TRBV11-2 with TRBJ2-3; TCRdb returns TRBD1, unconfirmable since there is no DNA. The CDR3 contains 11 residues. Germline CDR1 SGHAT, CDR2 FQNNGV. This CDR3 is CASSQGVVGYF.

This chain connects TRBV12-3 or TRBV12-4 to TRBJ2-5; checking the TCRdb D call of TRBD1 is not possible without DNA. The CDR3 covers 14 residues. CDR3 region: CASTPGRRGGTQYF.

The chain uses TRBV3-1 and TRBJ2-2; TCRdb reports TRBD2, a call that lacks DNA to check it against. The germline V gene has CDR1 LGHDT and CDR2 YNNKEL (reference sequence). The CDR3 covers 14 residues. The CDR3 reads CASGGVDFTGELFF.

The CDR3 reads CASRTGSYSYEQYF. The rearrangement uses TRBV28 and TRBJ2-7; the D gene TCRdb calls, TRBD1, cannot be checked with no DNA. There are 14 residues in the CDR3. Germline CDR1 reads MDHEN; CDR2 reads SYDVKM.

The rearrangement uses TRBV7-2 and TRBJ2-2; TCRdb lists TRBD1, though no DNA is available to test this call. Germline V gives CDR1 SGHTA, CDR2 FQGNSA. The length of the CDR3 is 16 residues. CDR3: CASSLTGQGPTGELFF. Drawing the rest from reference TRBV7-2 and TRBJ2-2, the complete variable domain is GAGVSQSPSNKVTEKGKDVELRCDPISGHTALYWYRQSLGQGLEFLIYFQGNSAPDKSGLPSDRFSAERTGGSVSTLTIQRTQQEDSAVYLCASSLTGQGPTGELFFGEGSRLTVL.

The J gene is TRBJ2-1, the V gene TRBV5-1; TCRdb designates TRBD1, a call that cannot be tested without DNA. CDR3 size: 13 residues. From germline, CDR1 is SGHRS and CDR2 YFSETQ. The CDR3 sequence is CASSLNSWQGEFF.

V is TRBV12-3 or TRBV12-4 and J is TRBJ2-7; TCRdb lists TRBD2, though no DNA is available to test this call. The CDR3 sequence is 15 residues long. CDR3 residues: CASSRPGGNAYEQYF.

The chain uses TRBV4-1 and TRBJ2-6; TCRdb's assignment of TRBD1 cannot be checked, as there is no DNA. This CDR3 has 16 residues. Germline V lookup: CDR1 MGHRA, CDR2 YSYEKL. This CDR3 is CASIDRPRSGANVLTF.